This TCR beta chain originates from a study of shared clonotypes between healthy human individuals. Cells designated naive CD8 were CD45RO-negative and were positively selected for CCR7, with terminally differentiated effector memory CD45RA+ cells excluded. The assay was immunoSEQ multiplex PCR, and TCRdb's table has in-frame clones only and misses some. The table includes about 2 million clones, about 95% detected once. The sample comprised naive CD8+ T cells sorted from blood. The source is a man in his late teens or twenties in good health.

The CDR3 nucleotides read TGTGCCAGTAGTATAACCAGGGGCGAGCAGTACTTC. Translating gives CASSITRGEQYF. The chain joins TRBV19 to TRBJ2-7; tentative D call: TRBD1 (6 bases). Trimming removed 2 bases from V and 6 bases from J, with 8 bases in between. There are 12 residues in the CDR3. Per the germline V gene, CDR1 is LNHDA and CDR2 is SQIVND (reference sequence).